This TCR beta chain comes out of a study of technical replicates of blood from a few donors (dated by TCRdb to about 2017). In regard to this clone: Its antigen has not been determined. No quality values exist for individual bases; no much larger clone is one base distant.

Library method: the immunoSEQ multiplex PCR assay. TCRdb retrieved this table from immuneACCESS and kept in-frame rearrangements only. Not all clones are present; in checked studies, unresolved V genes account for under half, and no reason is known for the remainder. For this sample the table gives roughly 80,000 clones, of which around 89% were detected only once. Of the sample, 0.41% falls within the top ten clones. Reading the germline V gene gives CDR1 MDHEN and CDR2 SYDVKM. Unmatched junction bases come to 10, with V trimmed by 6 bases and J by 7 bases. Taken from cysteine to phenylalanine, the CDR3 has 15 residues. The DNA shown is the 45-base CDR3, in frame from base 1.

The V and J genes are TRBV28 and TRBJ2-1, with 9 central nucleotides matching TRBD1. The sequenced sample was T cells isolated from PBMCs. The sequence was obtained from a human donor in good health. The CDR3 loop reads CASRPPGQGWNEQFF. The sequenced DNA is TGTGCCAGCAGACCTCCGGGACAGGGTTGGAATGAGCAGTTCTTC.